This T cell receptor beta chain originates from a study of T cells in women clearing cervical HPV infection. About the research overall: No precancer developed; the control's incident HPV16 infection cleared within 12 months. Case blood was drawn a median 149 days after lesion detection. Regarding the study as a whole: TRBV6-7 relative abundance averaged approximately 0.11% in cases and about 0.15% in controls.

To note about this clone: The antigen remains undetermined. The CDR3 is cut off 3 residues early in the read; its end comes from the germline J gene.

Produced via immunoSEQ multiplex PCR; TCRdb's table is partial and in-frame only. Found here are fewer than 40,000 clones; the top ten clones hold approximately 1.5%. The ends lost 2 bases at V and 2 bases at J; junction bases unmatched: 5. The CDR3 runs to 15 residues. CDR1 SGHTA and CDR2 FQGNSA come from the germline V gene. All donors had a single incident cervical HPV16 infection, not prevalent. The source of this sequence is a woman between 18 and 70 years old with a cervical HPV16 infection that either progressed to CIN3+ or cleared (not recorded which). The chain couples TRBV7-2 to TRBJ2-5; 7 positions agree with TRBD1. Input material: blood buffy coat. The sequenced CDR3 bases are TGTGCCAGCAGCTTACAGGGACAGATTCAAGAGACC. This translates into CASSLQGQIQET. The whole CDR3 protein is CASSLQGQIQETQYF.